This TCR beta chain stems from a study of tumor-infiltrating lymphocytes in primary liver carcinoma. Study results and caveats: Tumors had a significantly higher top-250-clone fraction than blood (p = 0.039).

Making TCR beta cDNA involved around 500 ng total RNA and a constant-region primer. Libraries of TCR beta came from three nested multiplex PCR rounds with slightly modified ARM-PCR. TRBV1-TRBV30 forward primers and a C-beta reverse primer were used in the first two PCR rounds, which each ran for approximately 10 cycles. Via MiXCR, TCRdb re-called the multiplex PCR reads, giving one row per CDR3 protein. In the table there are roughly 57,000 distinct CDR3 sequences, 65% to 80% of which are singletons. Comment on this clonotype: What it recognizes is unknown.

From about 20-30 mg of unsorted bulk tissue, DNA and RNA were co-extracted together. CDR1 is MNHEY, CDR2 SVGAGI, per germline. The CDR3 sequence is 14 residues long. V shed 10 bases and J shed 7 bases, with 19 bases lying between them. The V and J genes are TRBV6-5 and TRBJ2-2, with D possibly TRBD2 on 5 matching bases. The material sequenced was liver tumor tissue from sampling region 2. Subset: tumor region T2, inferior pole. This TCR derives from a man aged 40-50 years with primary liver carcinoma and hepatitis B virus infection. CDR3 loop: CAISPGGGGGELFF. The CDR3 bases are TGTGCCATCAGCCCCGGCGGCGGAGGCGGGGAGCTGTTTTTT.